This entry lists 10 T cell receptor beta chains sequenced from one sample in a study of a mutant IDH1 vaccine in newly diagnosed glioma. No antigens are known for them. The method was immunoSEQ multiplex PCR; TCRdb's version includes in-frame clones alone and lacks a portion of them. The sample lists around 50,000 clones; about two thirds were seen once. Time point indicated: week 47, end of study. It was 300 ug of mutant IDH1 20-mer peptide that made up each vaccine dose, given with topical imiquimod. The sequenced sample was peripheral blood mononuclear cells (PBMCs), obtained from a glioma patient whose treatment included an IDH1 peptide vaccine. These receptors were taken from a man aged 35-49 years with glioma. Some clones in this sample may be carry-over from other donors' samples.

This rearrangement joins TRBV5-1 to TRBJ2-1, with 8 bases matching TRBD2. This CDR3 comprises 14 residues. Germline trimming cut 3 bases from V and 6 bases from J; bases unmatched to any gene: 5. CDR1 and CDR2 (germline): SGHRS, YFSETQ. The CDR3 sequence is CASSWDGGANEQFF. DNA for the CDR3: TGCGCCAGCAGCTGGGACGGGGGGGCCAATGAGCAGTTCTTC.

The V call is TRBV19, the J call TRBJ1-2; weak D call: TRBD1 (6 bases). CDR1 is LNHDA and CDR2 is SQIVND in the germline V gene (reference sequence). Trimming shortened V by 1 base and J by 2 bases, and 11 bases separated the two germline ends. CDR3 size: 15 residues. CDR3 loop: CASSIGQAVNYGYTF. In nucleotides, the CDR3 is TGTGCCAGTAGTATAGGACAGGCCGTAAACTATGGCTACACCTTC.

V gene TRBV9 combines with J gene TRBJ1-2; D call uncertain. Germline V gene lookup returns CDR1 SGDLS and CDR2 YYNGEE. The CDR3 extends over 13 amino acids. Trimming cost V 5 bases and J 6 bases, with 14 bases left between them. The CDR3 here is CASSALPRHGYTF. The CDR3 DNA reads TGTGCCAGCAGTGCCCTCCCCAGGCATGGCTACACCTTC.

This clone was counted a few times. This rearrangement joins TRBV7-8 to TRBJ2-7; no clear D gene. The CDR3 contains 14 residues. Germline assignment: CDR1 SGHVS and CDR2 FQNEAQ. V lost 1 base and J lost 3, with 10 bases in between. CDR3 loop: CASSLGASGYEQYF. CDR3 DNA sequence: TGTGCCAGCAGCTTAGGGGCTAGTGGCTACGAGCAGTACTTC. Full variable domain (missing parts from reference TRBV7-8 and TRBJ2-7): GAGVSQSPRYKVAKRGQDVALRCDPISGHVSLFWYQQALGQGPEFLTYFQNEAQLDKSGLPSDRFFAERPEGSVSTLKIQRTQQEDSAVYLCASSLGASGYEQYFGPGTRLTVT.

This clone was detected a few times. This chain links TRBV5-6 with TRBJ2-4; a weak D match, TRBD2 (7 bases). This CDR3 has 15 residues. The V end was cut by 5 bases, the J end by 3 bases, with 15 bases between. Germline loops: CDR1 SGHDT, CDR2 YYEEEE. The CDR3 is CASRSRGAGKNIQYF. CDR3 sequence (DNA): TGTGCCAGCAGGTCCCGGGGGGCGGGCAAAAACATTCAGTACTTC.

This clone has just a few counts. The J gene is TRBJ1-1, the V gene TRBV2; possible D gene TRBD1, 5 bases. Germline loops: CDR1 SNHLY, CDR2 FYNNEI. Trimming left V 5 bases short and J 1 base short, with 11 bases between. The CDR3 covers 14 residues. The CDR3, as DNA: TGTGCCAGCAGTATCTTGGGGGAGAACACTGAAGCTTTCTTT. This encodes CASSILGENTEAFF.

This chain connects TRBV5-4 to TRBJ1-6; 8 bases match TRBD1. The CDR3 is 15 amino acids. The germline V gene has CDR1 SGHNT and CDR2 YYREEE (reference sequence). V shed 2 bases, J shed 9 bases, and the junction held 7 bases outside the gene matches. Written as DNA, the CDR3 is TGTGCCAGCAGCTTAACGACAGGGGAGTTTTCACCCCTCCACTTT. It specifies CASSLTTGEFSPLHF.

V is TRBV5-4 and J is TRBJ1-2; D possibly corresponds to TRBD1 (6 bases). The CDR3 sequence is 16 residues long. Germline loops: CDR1 SGHNT, CDR2 YYREEE (reference sequence). The ends were cut back, 4 bases at V and 6 bases at J, with 22 bases in the middle. For the CDR3, the DNA is TGTGCCAGCAGCCCGGGGGGGGCGGGGGGCGCCCATGGCTACACCTTC. Its protein product is CASSPGGAGGAHGYTF.

This clone was seen repeatedly, ten times or more. The chain employs TRBV6-5 and TRBJ1-1; D may be TRBD1 (5 bases). This CDR3 spans 14 amino acids. V was trimmed by 3 bases and J by 4 bases, leaving 12 bases between them. Germline CDR1 MNHEY, CDR2 SVGAGI. CDR3 DNA sequence: TGTGCCAGCAGTTATGGGGGACGAGGCACTGAAGCTTTCTTT. This gives the protein CASSYGGRGTEAFF.

The chain uses TRBV19 and TRBJ2-7; D perhaps matches TRBD1 (5 bases). CDR1 is LNHDA, CDR2 SQIVND, per germline (reference sequence). Trimming stripped 5 bases from V and 3 bases from J, with 8 bases between. This CDR3 has 12 amino acids. This CDR3 is CASSFTGYEQYF. The DNA for the CDR3 is TGTGCCAGTAGTTTTACAGGCTACGAGCAGTACTTC. Full variable domain (rest looked up from reference TRBV19 and TRBJ2-7): DGGITQSPKYLFRKEGQNVTLSCEQNLNHDAMYWYRQDPGQGLRLIYYSQIVNDFQKGDIAEGYSVSREKKESFPLTVTSAQKNPTAFYLCASSFTGYEQYFGPGTRLTVT.